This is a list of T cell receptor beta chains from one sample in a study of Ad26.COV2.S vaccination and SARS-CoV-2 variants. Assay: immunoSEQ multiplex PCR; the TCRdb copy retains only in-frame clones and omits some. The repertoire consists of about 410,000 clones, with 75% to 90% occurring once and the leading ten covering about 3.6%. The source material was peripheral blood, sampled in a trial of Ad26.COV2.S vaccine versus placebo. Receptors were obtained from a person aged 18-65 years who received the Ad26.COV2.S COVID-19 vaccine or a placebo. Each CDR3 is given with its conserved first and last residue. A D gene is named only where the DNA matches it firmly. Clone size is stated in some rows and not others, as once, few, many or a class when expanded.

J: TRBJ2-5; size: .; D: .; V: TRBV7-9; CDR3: CASSLGPSVEETQYF; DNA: TGTGCCAGCAGCTTGGGCCCGAGTGTTGAAGAGACCCAGTACTTC
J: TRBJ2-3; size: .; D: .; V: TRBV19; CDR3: CATAQLRDPTDTQYF; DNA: TGTGCCACAGCCCAACTCCGGGACCCCACAGATACGCAGTATTTT
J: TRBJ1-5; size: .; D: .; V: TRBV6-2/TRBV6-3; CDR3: CASSYRQKNQPQHF; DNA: TGTGCCAGCAGTTACAGGCAGAAGAATCAGCCCCAGCATTTT
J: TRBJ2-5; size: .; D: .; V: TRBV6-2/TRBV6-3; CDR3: CASSRDGALSGEGETQYF; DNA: TGTGCCAGCAGCAGAGACGGAGCACTAAGCGGAGAGGGAGAGACCCAGTACTTC
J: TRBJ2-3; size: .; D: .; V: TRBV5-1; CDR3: CASRSEASITDTQYF; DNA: TGCGCCAGCAGGTCAGAAGCATCTATCACAGATACGCAGTATTTT
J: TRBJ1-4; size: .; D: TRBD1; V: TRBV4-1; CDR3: CASSRKGQGLGNEKLFF; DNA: TGCGCCAGCAGCCGAAAGGGACAGGGGCTTGGTAATGAAAAACTGTTTTTT
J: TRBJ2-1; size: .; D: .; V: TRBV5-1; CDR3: CASSLLEYNEQFF; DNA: TGCGCCAGCAGCTTGTTGGAGTACAATGAGCAGTTCTTC
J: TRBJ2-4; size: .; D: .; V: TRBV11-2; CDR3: CASSPIGARDIQYF; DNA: TGTGCCAGCAGCCCAATTGGAGCCAGGGACATTCAGTACTTC
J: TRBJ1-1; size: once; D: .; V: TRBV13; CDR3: CASSLGHVNTEAFF; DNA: TGTGCCAGCAGTTTGGGACATGTGAACACTGAAGCTTTCTTT
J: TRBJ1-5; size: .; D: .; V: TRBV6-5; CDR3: CASSYALNQPQHF; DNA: TGTGCCAGCAGTTACGCCCTAAATCAGCCCCAGCATTTT